This TCR beta chain is drawn from a study of blood T cell repertoires in COVID-19. About the study: Collection of acute and convalescent COVID-19 samples took place in the United States, Italy and Spain. PBMCs, B-cell-depleted T cells, or T cells provided the cDNA or gDNA that made up the material.

Original analysis: Estimation of nucleated cell counts was performed using reference gene primer amplification. The data were produced by immunoSEQ multiplex PCR, yet TCRdb's version contains in-frame clones alone and is incomplete. The V and J calls and clone size come from that table; D and trimming were worked out from the DNA. The profile shows 70,000 to 95,000 clones, 75% to 85% of them singletons. In germline, CDR1 is SNHLY, CDR2 FYNNEI. The CDR3 totals 13 residues. Trimming shortened V by 6 bases and J by 7 bases, and 16 bases separated the two germline ends. V gene TRBV2 combines with J gene TRBJ2-7, with a possible D match to TRBD2 (5 bases). Sequencing used peripheral blood. This clonotype originated in a woman in her seventies with acute or convalescent COVID-19. The CDR3: CASRDGLPEEQYF. The CDR3 bases are TGTGCCAGCAGGGATGGACTCCCGGAAGAGCAGTACTTC.